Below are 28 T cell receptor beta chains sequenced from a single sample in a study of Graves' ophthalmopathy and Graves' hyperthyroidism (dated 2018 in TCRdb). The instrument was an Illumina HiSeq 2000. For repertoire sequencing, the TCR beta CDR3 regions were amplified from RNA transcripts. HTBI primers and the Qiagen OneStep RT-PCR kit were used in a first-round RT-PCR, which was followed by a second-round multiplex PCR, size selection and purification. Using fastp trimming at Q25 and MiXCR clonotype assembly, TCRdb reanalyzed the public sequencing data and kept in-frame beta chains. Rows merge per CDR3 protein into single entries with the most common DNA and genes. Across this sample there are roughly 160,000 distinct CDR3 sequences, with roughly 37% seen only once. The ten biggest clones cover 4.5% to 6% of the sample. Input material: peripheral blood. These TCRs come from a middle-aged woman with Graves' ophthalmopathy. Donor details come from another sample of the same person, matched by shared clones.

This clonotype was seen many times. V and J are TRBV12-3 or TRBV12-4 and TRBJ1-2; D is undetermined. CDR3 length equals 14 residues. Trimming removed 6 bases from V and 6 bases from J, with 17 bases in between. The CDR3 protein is CASRAPCREDGYTF. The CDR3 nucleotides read TGTGCCAGCAGGGCTCCGTGTCGGGAAGATGGCTACACCTTC.

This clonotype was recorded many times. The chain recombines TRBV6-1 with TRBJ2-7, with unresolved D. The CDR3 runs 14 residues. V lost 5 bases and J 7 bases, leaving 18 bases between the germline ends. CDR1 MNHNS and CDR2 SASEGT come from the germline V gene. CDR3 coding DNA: TGTGCCAGCAGTCCCGGGCCTCCTCCCGGGGAGCAGTACTTC. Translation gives CASSPGPPPGEQYF.

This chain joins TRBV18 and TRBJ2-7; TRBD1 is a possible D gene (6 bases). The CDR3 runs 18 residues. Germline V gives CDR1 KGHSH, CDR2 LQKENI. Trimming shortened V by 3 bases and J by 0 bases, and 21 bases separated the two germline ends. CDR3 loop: CASSPSDSIQGYSYEQYF. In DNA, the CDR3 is TGTGCCAGCTCACCTTCCGATTCAATACAGGGATACTCCTACGAGCAGTACTTC.

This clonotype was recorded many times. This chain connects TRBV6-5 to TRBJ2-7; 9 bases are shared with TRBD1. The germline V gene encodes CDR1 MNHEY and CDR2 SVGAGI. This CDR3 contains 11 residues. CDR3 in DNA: TGTGCTACGACAGGGGGCTACGAGCAGTACTTC. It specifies CATTGGYEQYF.

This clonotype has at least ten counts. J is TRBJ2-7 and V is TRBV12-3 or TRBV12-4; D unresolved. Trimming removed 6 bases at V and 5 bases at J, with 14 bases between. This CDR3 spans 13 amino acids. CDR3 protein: CASSPGLVHEQYF. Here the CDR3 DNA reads TGTGCCAGCAGCCCCGGGCTAGTTCACGAGCAGTACTTC.

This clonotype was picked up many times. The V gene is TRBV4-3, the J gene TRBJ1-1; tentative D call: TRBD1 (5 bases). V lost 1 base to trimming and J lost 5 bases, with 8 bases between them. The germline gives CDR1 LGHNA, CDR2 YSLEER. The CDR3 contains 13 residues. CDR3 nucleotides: TGCGCCAGCAGCCAAGGGTGGGGGACTGAAGCTTTCTTT. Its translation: CASSQGWGTEAFF.

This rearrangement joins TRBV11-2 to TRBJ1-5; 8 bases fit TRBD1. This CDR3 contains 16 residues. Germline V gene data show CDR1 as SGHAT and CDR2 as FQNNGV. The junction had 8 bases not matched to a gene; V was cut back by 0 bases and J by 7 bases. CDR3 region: CASSLEGQVGRQPQHF. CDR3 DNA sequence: TGTGCCAGCAGCTTAGAGGGACAGGTTGGACGGCAGCCCCAGCATTTT.

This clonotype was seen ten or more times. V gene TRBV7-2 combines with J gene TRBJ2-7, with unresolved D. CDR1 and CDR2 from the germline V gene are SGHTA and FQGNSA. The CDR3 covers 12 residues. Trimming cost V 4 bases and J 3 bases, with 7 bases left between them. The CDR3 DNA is TGTGCCAGCAGCTCCTTCGGCTACGAGCAGTACTTC. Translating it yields CASSSFGYEQYF.

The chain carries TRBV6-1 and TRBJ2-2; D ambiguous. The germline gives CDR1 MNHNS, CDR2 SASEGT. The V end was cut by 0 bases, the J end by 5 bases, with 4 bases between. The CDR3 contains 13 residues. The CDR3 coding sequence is TGTGCCAGCAGTGAAGCGGAGACCGGGGAGCTGTTTTTT. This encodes CASSEAETGELFF.

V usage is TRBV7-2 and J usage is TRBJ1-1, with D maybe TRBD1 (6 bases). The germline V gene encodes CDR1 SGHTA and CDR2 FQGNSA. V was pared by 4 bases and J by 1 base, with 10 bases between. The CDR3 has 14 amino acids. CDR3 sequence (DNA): TGTGCCAGCAGCTATCCGACAGGGAACACTGAAGCTTTCTTT. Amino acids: CASSYPTGNTEAFF.

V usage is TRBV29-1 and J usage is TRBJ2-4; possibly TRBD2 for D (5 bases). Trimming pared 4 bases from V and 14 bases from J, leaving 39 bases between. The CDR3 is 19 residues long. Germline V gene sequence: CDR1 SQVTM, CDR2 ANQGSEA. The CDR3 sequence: CSVAGGLPVLVPRTPREYF. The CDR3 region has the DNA TGCAGCGTTGCAGGAGGACTCCCCGTTTTGGTTCCTCGGACGCCGAGAGAGTACTTC.

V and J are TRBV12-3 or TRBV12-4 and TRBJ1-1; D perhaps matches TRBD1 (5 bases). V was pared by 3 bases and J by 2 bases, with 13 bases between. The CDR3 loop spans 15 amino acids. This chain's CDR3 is CASSFFWGGNTEAFF. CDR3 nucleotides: TGTGCCAGCAGTTTCTTTTGGGGGGGAAACACTGAAGCTTTCTTT.

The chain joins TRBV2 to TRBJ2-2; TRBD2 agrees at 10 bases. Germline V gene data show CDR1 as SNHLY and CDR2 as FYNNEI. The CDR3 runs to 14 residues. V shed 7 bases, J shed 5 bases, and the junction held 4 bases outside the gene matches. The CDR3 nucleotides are TGTGCCAGCAAGGGACTAGCGATGACCGGGGAGCTGTTTTTT. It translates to CASKGLAMTGELFF. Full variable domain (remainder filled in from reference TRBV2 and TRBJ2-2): EPEVTQTPSHQVTQMGQEVILRCVPISNHLYFYWYRQILGQKVEFLVSFYNNEISEKSEIFDDQFSVERPDGSNFTLKIRSTKLEDSAMYFCASKGLAMTGELFFGEGSRLTVL.

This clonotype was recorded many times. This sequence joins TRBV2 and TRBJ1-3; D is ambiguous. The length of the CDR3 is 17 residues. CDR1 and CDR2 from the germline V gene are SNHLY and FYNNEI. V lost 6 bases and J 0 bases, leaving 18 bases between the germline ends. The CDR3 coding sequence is TGTGCCAGCAGCGCCTCTGGCGTCCCAAGCTCTGGAAACACCATATATTTT. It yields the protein CASSASGVPSSGNTIYF.

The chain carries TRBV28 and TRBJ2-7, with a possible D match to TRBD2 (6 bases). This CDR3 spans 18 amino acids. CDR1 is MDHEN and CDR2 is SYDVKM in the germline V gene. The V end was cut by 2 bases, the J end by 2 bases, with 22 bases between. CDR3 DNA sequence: TGTGCCAGCAGTTTAGGTAGGAGGGGCGGCCTCCCACCCTACGAGCAGTACTTC. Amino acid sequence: CASSLGRRGGLPPYEQYF.

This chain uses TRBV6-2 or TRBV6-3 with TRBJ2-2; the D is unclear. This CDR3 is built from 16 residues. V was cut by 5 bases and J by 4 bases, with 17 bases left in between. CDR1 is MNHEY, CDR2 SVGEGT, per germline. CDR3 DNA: TGTGCCAGCAGTGCGGCCGGCACTCCTCCCACCGGGGAGCTGTTTTTT. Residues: CASSAAGTPPTGELFF.

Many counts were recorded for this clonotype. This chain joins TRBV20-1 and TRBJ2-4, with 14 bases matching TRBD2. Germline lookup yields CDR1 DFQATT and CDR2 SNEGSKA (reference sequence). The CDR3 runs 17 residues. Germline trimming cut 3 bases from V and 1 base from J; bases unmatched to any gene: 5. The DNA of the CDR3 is TGCAGTGCTAGGAAGACTAGCGGGGGGGTGGCCAAAAACATTCAGTACTTC. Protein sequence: CSARKTSGGVAKNIQYF.

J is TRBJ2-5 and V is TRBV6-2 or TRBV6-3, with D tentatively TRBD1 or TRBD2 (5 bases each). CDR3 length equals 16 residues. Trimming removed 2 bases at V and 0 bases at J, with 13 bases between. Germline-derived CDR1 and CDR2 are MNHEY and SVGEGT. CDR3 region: CASSYLQWGNQETQYF. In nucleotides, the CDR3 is TGTGCCAGCAGTTACCTCCAGTGGGGGAACCAAGAGACCCAGTACTTC.

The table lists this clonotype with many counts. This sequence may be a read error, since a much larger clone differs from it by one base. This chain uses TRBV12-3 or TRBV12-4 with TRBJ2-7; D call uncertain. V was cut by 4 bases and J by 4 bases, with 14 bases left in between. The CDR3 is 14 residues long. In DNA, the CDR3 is TGTGCCAGCAGTTCAAACTGGGGATCGTACGAGCAGTACTTC. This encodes CASSSNWGSYEQYF.

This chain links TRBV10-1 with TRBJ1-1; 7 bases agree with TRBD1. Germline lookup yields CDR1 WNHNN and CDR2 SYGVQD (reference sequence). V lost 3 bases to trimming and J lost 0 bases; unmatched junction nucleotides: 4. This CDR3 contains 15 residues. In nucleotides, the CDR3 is TGCGCCAGCAGTGACGGGACAGCTTTGAACACTGAAGCTTTCTTT. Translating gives CASSDGTALNTEAFF.

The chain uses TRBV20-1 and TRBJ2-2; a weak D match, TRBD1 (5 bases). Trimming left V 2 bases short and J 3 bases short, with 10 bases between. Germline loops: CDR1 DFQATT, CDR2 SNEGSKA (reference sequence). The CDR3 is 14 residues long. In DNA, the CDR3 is TGCAGTGCTAGACGGGCAGGGTACACCGGGGAGCTGTTTTTT. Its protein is CSARRAGYTGELFF.

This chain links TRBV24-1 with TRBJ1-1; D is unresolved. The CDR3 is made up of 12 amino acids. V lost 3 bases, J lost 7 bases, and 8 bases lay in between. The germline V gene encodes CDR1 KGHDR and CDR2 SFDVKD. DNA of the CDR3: TGTGCCACCAGTGATATCTCTGGTGAAGCTTTCTTT. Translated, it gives CATSDISGEAFF.

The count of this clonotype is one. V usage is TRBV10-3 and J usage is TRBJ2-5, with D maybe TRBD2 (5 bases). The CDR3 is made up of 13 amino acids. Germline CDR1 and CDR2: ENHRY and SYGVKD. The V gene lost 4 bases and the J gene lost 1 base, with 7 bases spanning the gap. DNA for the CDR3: TGTGCCATCAGTGGGGGAGCCCAAGAGACCCAGTACTTC. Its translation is CAISGGAQETQYF.

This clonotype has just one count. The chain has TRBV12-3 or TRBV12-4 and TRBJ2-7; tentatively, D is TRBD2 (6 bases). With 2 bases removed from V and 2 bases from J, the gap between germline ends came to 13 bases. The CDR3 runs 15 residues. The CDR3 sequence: CASSLLEGPTYEQYF. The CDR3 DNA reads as TGTGCCAGCAGTTTATTGGAGGGGCCAACCTACGAGCAGTACTTC.

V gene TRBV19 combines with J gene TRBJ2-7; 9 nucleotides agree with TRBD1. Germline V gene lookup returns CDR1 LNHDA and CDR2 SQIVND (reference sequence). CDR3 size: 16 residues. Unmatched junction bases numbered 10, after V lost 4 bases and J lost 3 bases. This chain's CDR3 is CASSTLSGQGLYEQYF. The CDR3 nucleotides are TGTGCCAGTAGTACTCTTTCGGGACAGGGTCTCTACGAGCAGTACTTC.

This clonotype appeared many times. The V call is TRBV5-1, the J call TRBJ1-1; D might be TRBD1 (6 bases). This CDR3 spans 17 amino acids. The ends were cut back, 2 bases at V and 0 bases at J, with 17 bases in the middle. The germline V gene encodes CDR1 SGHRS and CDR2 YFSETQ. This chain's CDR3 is CASSFSGGRNMNTEAFF. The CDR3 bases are TGCGCCAGCAGCTTTTCGGGGGGGCGGAATATGAACACTGAAGCTTTCTTT. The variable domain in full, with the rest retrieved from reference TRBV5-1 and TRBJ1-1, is KAGVTQTPRYLIKTRGQQVTLSCSPISGHRSVSWYQQTPGQGLQFLFEYFSETQRNKGNFPGRFSGRQFSNSRSEMNVSTLELGDSALYLCASSFSGGRNMNTEAFFGQGTRLTVV.

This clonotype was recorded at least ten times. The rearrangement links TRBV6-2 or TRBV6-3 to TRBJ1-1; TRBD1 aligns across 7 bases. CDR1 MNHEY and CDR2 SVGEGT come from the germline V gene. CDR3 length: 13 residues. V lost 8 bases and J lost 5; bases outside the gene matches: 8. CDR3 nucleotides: TGTGCCAGCCTAGAGGGGGCGCCGACTGAAGCTTTCTTT. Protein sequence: CASLEGAPTEAFF.

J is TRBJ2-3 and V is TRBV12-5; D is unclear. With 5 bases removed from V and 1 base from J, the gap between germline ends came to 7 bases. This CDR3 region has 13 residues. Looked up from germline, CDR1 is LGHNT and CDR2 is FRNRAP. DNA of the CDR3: TGTGCTAGTGGTGCTGGGGGCACAGATACGCAGTATTTT. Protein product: CASGAGGTDTQYF.